These 5 T cell receptor beta chains were all obtained from the same sample, sequenced in a study of spatial heterogeneity in lung cancer. Specified time point: blood at routine non-recurrence follow-up after resection. From the 5' RACE reads, TCRdb called clonotypes with MiXCR, one entry per CDR3 protein. The sample consists of approximately 20,000 distinct CDR3 sequences, about 10% of them appearing once. Sequenced here: PBMCs, sampled at follow-up. These receptors were obtained from a male donor with early-stage non-small cell lung cancer.

V usage is TRBV29-1 and J usage is TRBJ2-7; 10 nucleotides line up with TRBD1. CDR3 length: 13 amino acids. CDR1 SQVTM and CDR2 ANQGSEA come from the germline V gene. With V trimmed by 7 bases and J by 6 bases, 9 bases remained unmatched. This CDR3 is CSAERDRGSEQYF. The CDR3 DNA sequence: TGCAGCGCGGAGCGGGACAGGGGATCCGAGCAGTACTTC.

This clonotype was picked up many times. CDR3 protein: CSAEGRGSYNEQFF. For the CDR3, the DNA is TGCAGCGCCGAGGGCAGGGGTAGCTACAATGAGCAGTTCTTC. The V and J genes are TRBV29-1 and TRBJ2-1; D possibly corresponds to TRBD1 (6 bases). Germline V gene lookup returns CDR1 SQVTM and CDR2 ANQGSEA. The CDR3 loop spans 14 amino acids. Trimming shortened V by 7 bases and J by 3 bases, and 16 bases separated the two germline ends.

This clonotype occurred many times. This sequence joins TRBV2 and TRBJ2-2; D remains ambiguous. The V end lost 0 bases, the J end lost 8 bases, and 10 bases lay between the germline ends. Germline V gives CDR1 SNHLY, CDR2 FYNNEI. The CDR3 is 14 residues long. The CDR3 loop reads CASSEAAALGELFF. The CDR3 DNA follows: TGTGCCAGCAGTGAAGCAGCAGCTCTTGGGGAGCTGTTTTTT.

At least ten counts were recorded for this clonotype. The J gene is TRBJ2-3, the V gene TRBV9; TRBD2 aligns across 15 bases. CDR3 size: 20 residues. Germline trimming cut 0 bases from V and 6 bases from J; bases unmatched to any gene: 14. Germline assignment: CDR1 SGDLS and CDR2 YYNGEE. The CDR3 is CASSVGSWTSGRDRPDTQYF. The CDR3, as DNA: TGTGCCAGCAGCGTAGGCTCCTGGACTAGCGGGAGGGATCGTCCGGATACGCAGTATTTT.

This clonotype was counted many times. This chain joins TRBV11-2 and TRBJ2-7; the D is unclear. CDR3 length: 14 residues. Germline V gives CDR1 SGHAT, CDR2 FQNNGV. V was pared by 5 bases and J by 3 bases, with 14 bases between. This CDR3 is CASSEGPTNYEQYF. CDR3 in DNA: TGTGCCAGCAGCGAAGGACCGACGAACTACGAGCAGTACTTC.